The 30 T cell receptor beta chains below were found in one sample sequenced in a study of blood T cell repertoires in COVID-19. Only in-frame clones appear in the TCRdb table, and some are missing; sequencing was by immunoSEQ multiplex PCR. The sample contains some 180,000 clones, 80% to 90% of which appear only once. Sequencing input: peripheral blood. Receptors were obtained from a woman in her forties with COVID-19, enrolled during active disease.

This clone was detected only a few times. V gene TRBV5-1 combines with J gene TRBJ1-2; 9 bases map to TRBD1. The CDR3 runs to 14 residues. V shed 3 bases, J shed 5 bases, and the junction held 5 bases outside the gene matches. The germline CDR1 and CDR2 sequences are SGHRS and YFSETQ. The CDR3 loop is CASSSQTGGYGYTF. In DNA form, the CDR3 reads TGCGCCAGCAGCTCCCAGACAGGGGGTTATGGCTACACCTTC.

V and J are TRBV4-1 and TRBJ1-3; unclear D gene. Germline V gene sequence: CDR1 MGHRA, CDR2 YSYEKL. The V gene lost 4 bases and the J gene lost 7 bases, with 20 bases spanning the gap. This CDR3 spans 16 amino acids. DNA of the CDR3: TGCGCCAGCAGCCTATACCCGGAGAAGGTCTCGAACACCATATATTTT. Translating gives CASSLYPEKVSNTIYF.

The V gene is TRBV9, the J gene TRBJ1-4; maybe TRBD1 (6 bases). The germline V gene encodes CDR1 SGDLS and CDR2 YYNGEE. The CDR3 covers 14 residues. V dropped 0 bases and J dropped 10 bases, with 13 bases sitting between them. The CDR3 region has the DNA TGTGCCAGCAGCGTAGAAGCAGGGGCGGGAAAACTGTTTTTT. Protein: CASSVEAGAGKLFF.

The chain uses TRBV30 and TRBJ2-6; the match to TRBD1 covers 7 bases. The CDR3 is made up of 15 amino acids. V shed 5 bases, J shed 4 bases, and the junction held 8 bases outside the gene matches. The germline CDR1 and CDR2 sequences are GTSNPN and SVGIG (reference sequence). DNA of the CDR3: TGTGCCTGGGTCAGGGGGTTACCAGGGGCCAACGTCCTGACTTTC. Translating it yields CAWVRGLPGANVLTF.

There are a few counts of this clone. The rearrangement joins TRBV6-5 to TRBJ1-1, with D maybe TRBD1 (6 bases). This CDR3 is built from 14 residues. Germline V gene lookup returns CDR1 MNHEY and CDR2 SVGAGI. V was clipped by 6 bases and J by 2 bases, with 13 bases between them. The CDR3, as DNA: TGTGCCAGCAGCTTCGGGACACTTAACACTGAAGCTTTCTTT. Protein product: CASSFGTLNTEAFF.

Notes on this clone: A much larger clone is a single base away; this may be a read error. The rearrangement uses TRBV2 and TRBJ1-2, with D maybe TRBD1 (6 bases). Germline lookup yields CDR1 SNHLY and CDR2 FYNNEI. Deletions cut 6 bases from V and 0 bases from J, with 11 bases between. The CDR3 loop spans 14 amino acids. The chain's CDR3 is CASSATGANYGYTF. Written as DNA, the CDR3 is TGTGCCAGCAGCGCGACAGGAGCTAACTATGGCTACACCTTC.

CDR3 sequence (DNA): TGTGCCAGCAGTTACGGGTTAGCGGCGCTTAGGAACACTGAAGCTTTCTTT. Translation gives CASSYGLAALRNTEAFF. The V and J genes are TRBV6-2 or TRBV6-3 and TRBJ1-1; D unclear. V was cut by 2 bases and J by 1 base, with 17 bases left in between. CDR1 MNHEY and CDR2 SVGEGT come from the germline V gene. This CDR3 comprises 17 residues.

This clone has a single count. The chain joins TRBV6-4 to TRBJ2-3; TRBD2 matches 11 bases. Unmatched junction bases numbered 3, after V lost 4 bases and J lost 0 bases. CDR3 length: 16 residues. CDR1 and CDR2 from the germline V gene are MRHNA and SNTAGT. CDR3 region: CASSVLAGASTDTQYF. CDR3 bases: TGTGCCAGCAGTGTACTAGCGGGGGCAAGCACAGATACGCAGTATTTT.

This clone was seen only a few times. The chain has TRBV4-1 and TRBJ2-5; 7 bases match TRBD2. Per the germline V gene, CDR1 is MGHRA and CDR2 is YSYEKL. Trimming took 4 bases from V and 5 from J; bases not matched to a gene: 4. This CDR3 is 13 amino acids long. CDR3 sequence (DNA): TGCGCCAGCAGCCGGACTAGGGGCGAGACCCAGTACTTC. Amino acids: CASSRTRGETQYF.

The rearrangement links TRBV18 to TRBJ2-7; TRBD1 matches at 7 bases. V gave up 4 bases and J gave up 4 bases; unmatched junction bases: 1. The CDR3 has 12 residues. Germline loops: CDR1 KGHSH, CDR2 LQKENI. As DNA, the CDR3 is TGTGCCAGCTCACGACAGGGTTACGAGCAGTACTTC. It is translated as CASSRQGYEQYF.

The V gene is TRBV2, the J gene TRBJ2-5; 8 nucleotides agree with TRBD2. Trimming at V came to 6 bases and at J to 4 bases, leaving 10 bases not matched to a gene. Germline V gives CDR1 SNHLY, CDR2 FYNNEI. CDR3 length equals 15 residues. CDR3 nucleotides: TGTGCCAGCAGCCTCAATAGCGGGATTGGAGAGACCCAGTACTTC. It yields the protein CASSLNSGIGETQYF.

The chain recombines TRBV28 with TRBJ2-7, with D perhaps TRBD2 (6 bases). Trimming left V 8 bases short and J 1 base short, with 15 bases between. The CDR3 totals 14 residues. CDR1 and CDR2 (germline): MDHEN, SYDVKM. CDR3 region: CASGNRDFSYEQYF. The CDR3 DNA reads as TGTGCCAGCGGAAACCGGGACTTTTCCTACGAGCAGTACTTC.

The V gene is TRBV24-1, the J gene TRBJ2-7; 9 nucleotides align to TRBD1. V lost 6 bases and J lost 0; bases outside the gene matches: 8. CDR3 length equals 16 residues. CDR1 KGHDR and CDR2 SFDVKD come from the germline V gene. The CDR3 here is CATSSLRDRASYEQYF. In DNA form, the CDR3 reads TGTGCCACCAGTTCCCTGAGGGACAGGGCCTCCTACGAGCAGTACTTC.

The chain couples TRBV28 to TRBJ2-3; a weak D match, TRBD1 (6 bases). The germline V gene has CDR1 MDHEN and CDR2 SYDVKM. The CDR3 has 14 residues. Trimming left V 9 bases short and J 3 bases short, with 16 bases between. The CDR3 DNA reads TGTGCCAGTAAAACAGGGTCACCTACAGATACGCAGTATTTT. This sequence encodes CASKTGSPTDTQYF.

The chain has TRBV4-2 and TRBJ2-2, with 14 bases fitting TRBD2. V lost 4 bases and J lost 4; bases outside the gene matches: 5. The germline V gene has CDR1 LGHNA and CDR2 YNFKEQ. The CDR3 loop spans 17 amino acids. The CDR3 sequence: CASSRLAGGPGTGELFF. The CDR3 nucleotides read TGTGCCAGCAGCCGACTAGCGGGAGGGCCCGGCACCGGGGAGCTGTTTTTT.

This sequence joins TRBV28 and TRBJ2-7; D gene ambiguous. The V end was cut by 7 bases, the J end by 4 bases, with 17 bases between. The CDR3 totals 14 residues. The V gene's germline CDR1 is MDHEN and CDR2 SYDVKM. The CDR3: CASISRKSGYEQYF. The CDR3 DNA reads as TGTGCCAGCATTAGTAGAAAGAGTGGTTACGAGCAGTACTTC.

The chain uses TRBV15 and TRBJ2-5; possibly TRBD1 for D (6 bases). Trimming pared 0 bases from V and 5 bases from J, leaving 10 bases between. The CDR3 length is 14 residues. CDR1 is LNHNV and CDR2 is YYDKDF in the germline V gene (reference sequence). For the CDR3, the DNA is TGTGCCACCAGCAGAGATCAGGGGACGGAGACCCAGTACTTC. Protein: CATSRDQGTETQYF. Supplemented by reference TRBV15 and TRBJ2-5, the full variable domain reads DAMVIQNPRYQVTQFGKPVTLSCSQTLNHNVMYWYQQKSSQAPKLLFHYYDKDFNNEADTPDNFQSRRPNTSFCFLDIRSPGLGDTAMYLCATSRDQGTETQYFGPGTRLLVL.

The chain combines TRBV5-4 with TRBJ2-2, with D perhaps matching TRBD2 (6 bases). CDR3 length: 18 amino acids. The germline V and J ends were trimmed by 4 bases and 4 bases, with 23 bases remaining between them. The V gene's germline CDR1 is SGHNT and CDR2 YYREEE (reference sequence). CDR3 in DNA: TGTGCCAGCAGCCACCCCTCGCTAGGAGGGGCCCCCACCGGGGAGCTGTTTTTT. Translated, it gives CASSHPSLGGAPTGELFF.

This chain connects TRBV4-1 to TRBJ2-2; possible D gene TRBD2, 5 bases. Looked up from germline, CDR1 is MGHRA and CDR2 is YSYEKL. The CDR3 loop spans 14 amino acids. Trimming shortened V by 3 bases and J by 4 bases, and 9 bases separated the two germline ends. Here the CDR3 DNA reads TGCGCCAGCAGCCAGGCGGGCGTCACCGGGGAGCTGTTTTTT. Encoded protein: CASSQAGVTGELFF.

The CDR3 coding sequence is TGTGCCAGCAGCCCGAGGGGGGGTGGCTATGGCTACACCTTC. This codes for CASSPRGGGYGYTF. The chain combines TRBV6-5 with TRBJ1-2; weak D call: TRBD1 (6 bases). Germline V CDR1 and CDR2: MNHEY, SVGAGI. There are 14 residues in the CDR3. V lost 6 bases to trimming and J lost 4 bases, with 15 bases between them.

This clone has just a few counts. The rearrangement joins TRBV19 to TRBJ2-7, with 7 positions matching TRBD1. The CDR3 runs 14 residues. Germline values: CDR1 LNHDA, CDR2 SQIVND (reference sequence). The trim removed 6 bases at V and 1 base at J, leaving 6 bases unmatched. The CDR3 DNA sequence: TGTGCCAGTAGAATACGGGACAGATCCTACGAGCAGTACTTC. It translates to CASRIRDRSYEQYF.

This clone was detected only once. The chain carries TRBV27 and TRBJ2-5, with 7 positions matching TRBD2. The germline V gene encodes CDR1 MNHEY and CDR2 SMNVEV (reference sequence). This CDR3 region has 15 residues. The V segment lost 6 bases and the J segment 0 bases; nucleotides outside the gene matches: 7. CDR3 region: CASRPGLSYQETQYF. The CDR3 DNA reads TGTGCCAGCAGACCGGGACTATCGTACCAAGAGACCCAGTACTTC.

The CDR3 protein is CASALDEGWDQPQHF. The CDR3 DNA sequence: TGTGCCAGCGCGTTGGATGAGGGTTGGGATCAGCCCCAGCATTTT. This sequence joins TRBV9 and TRBJ1-5; D is unclear. Trimming shortened V by 7 bases and J by 5 bases, and 19 bases separated the two germline ends. In germline, CDR1 is SGDLS, CDR2 YYNGEE. This CDR3 region has 15 residues.

The chain uses TRBV28 and TRBJ2-7; tentative D call: TRBD1 (6 bases). Germline assignment: CDR1 MDHEN and CDR2 SYDVKM. This CDR3 contains 16 residues. Trimming took off 4 bases at V and 0 bases at J, with 16 bases between the two ends. CDR3 in amino acids: CASSSPRHRASYEQYF. CDR3 nucleotides: TGTGCCAGCAGTTCCCCGAGACACAGGGCCTCCTACGAGCAGTACTTC.

This chain joins TRBV4-1 and TRBJ2-5; 7 bases align to TRBD2. V shed 1 base and J 2 bases; nucleotides not matched to a gene: 7. The CDR3 loop spans 16 amino acids. Germline V gives CDR1 MGHRA, CDR2 YSYEKL. This chain's CDR3 is CASSQGVGRSQETQYF. The CDR3, as DNA: TGCGCCAGCAGCCAAGGGGTCGGGAGGTCTCAAGAGACCCAGTACTTC.

The rearrangement joins TRBV3-1 (or the pseudogene TRBV3-2) to TRBJ1-2; 10 bases fit TRBD1. This CDR3 is 15 amino acids long. Unmatched junction bases numbered 1, after V lost 1 base and J lost 2 bases. From germline, CDR1 is LGHDT and CDR2 YNNKEL (reference sequence). The CDR3 protein is CASSQGDRGNYGYTF. The CDR3 DNA reads TGTGCCAGCAGCCAAGGGGACAGGGGAAACTATGGCTACACCTTC.

V and J are TRBV30 and TRBJ2-1; TRBD2 is a possible D gene (5 bases). The CDR3 sequence is 13 residues long. V dropped 2 bases and J dropped 2 bases, with 7 bases sitting between them. CDR1 is GTSNPN, CDR2 SVGIG, per germline (reference sequence). The CDR3 coding sequence is TGTGCCTGGAGTTTTAGCGCCTACAATGAGCAGTTCTTC. Encoded protein: CAWSFSAYNEQFF.

The chain carries TRBV12-3 or TRBV12-4 and TRBJ2-5; D is ambiguous. Between the trimmed V and J ends, which lost 6 bases and 5 bases, there was a span of 13 bases. The CDR3 runs to 13 residues. In DNA form, the CDR3 reads TGTGCCAGCAGGGCGTACAGTGGGGAGACCCAGTACTTC. This gives the protein CASRAYSGETQYF.

J is TRBJ2-3 and V is TRBV10-3, with 8 bases that match TRBD2. V trimming: 4 bases; J trimming: 3 bases; junction bases outside the gene matches: 6. Per the germline V gene, CDR1 is ENHRY and CDR2 is SYGVKD. This CDR3 contains 15 residues. The CDR3 reads CAISVREGLTDTQYF. CDR3 DNA sequence: TGTGCCATCAGTGTTCGGGAGGGCCTGACAGATACGCAGTATTTT.

This clone appeared once. The J gene is TRBJ2-7, the V gene TRBV18; D is perhaps TRBD2 (6 bases). The CDR3 loop spans 14 amino acids. V gave up 3 bases and J gave up 6 bases, with 15 bases separating them. Per the germline V gene, CDR1 is KGHSH and CDR2 is LQKENI. CDR3 in DNA: TGTGCCAGCTCACCGATCGCGGGACTTGGCGAGCAGTACGTC. Amino acids: CASSPIAGLGEQYV.